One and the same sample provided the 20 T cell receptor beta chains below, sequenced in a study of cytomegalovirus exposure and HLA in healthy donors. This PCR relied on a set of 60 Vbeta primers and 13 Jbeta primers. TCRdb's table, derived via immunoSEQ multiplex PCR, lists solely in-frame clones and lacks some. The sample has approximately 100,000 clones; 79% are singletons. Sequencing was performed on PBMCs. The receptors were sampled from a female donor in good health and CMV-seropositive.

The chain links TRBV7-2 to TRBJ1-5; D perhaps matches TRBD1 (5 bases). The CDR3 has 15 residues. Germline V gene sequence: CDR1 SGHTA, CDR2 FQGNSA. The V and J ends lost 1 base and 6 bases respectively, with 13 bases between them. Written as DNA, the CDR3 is TGTGCCAGCAGCTTAGAGCAGGGTAGGACTCAGCCCCAGCATTTT. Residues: CASSLEQGRTQPQHF.

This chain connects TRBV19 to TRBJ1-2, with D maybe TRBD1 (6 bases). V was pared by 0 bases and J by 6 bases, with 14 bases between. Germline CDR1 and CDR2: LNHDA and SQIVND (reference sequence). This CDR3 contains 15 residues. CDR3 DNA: TGTGCCAGTAGTATAGAGCACAGGGAAAGAAATGGCTACACCTTC. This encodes CASSIEHRERNGYTF. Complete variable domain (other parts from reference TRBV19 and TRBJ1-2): DGGITQSPKYLFRKEGQNVTLSCEQNLNHDAMYWYRQDPGQGLRLIYYSQIVNDFQKGDIAEGYSVSREKKESFPLTVTSAQKNPTAFYLCASSIEHRERNGYTFGSGTRLTVV.

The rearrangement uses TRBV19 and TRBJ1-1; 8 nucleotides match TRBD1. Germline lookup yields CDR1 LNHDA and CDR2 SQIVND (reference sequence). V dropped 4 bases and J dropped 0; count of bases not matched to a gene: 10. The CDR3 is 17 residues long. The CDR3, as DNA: TGTGCCAGTAGTAATGGGACAGGTAGGCCCATGAACACTGAAGCTTTCTTT. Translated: CASSNGTGRPMNTEAFF.

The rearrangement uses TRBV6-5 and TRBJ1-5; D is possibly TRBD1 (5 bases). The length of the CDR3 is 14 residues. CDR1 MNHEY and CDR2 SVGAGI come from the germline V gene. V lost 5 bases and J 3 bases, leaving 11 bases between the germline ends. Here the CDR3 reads CASSHRGINQPQHF. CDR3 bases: TGTGCCAGCAGTCACCGGGGGATCAATCAGCCCCAGCATTTT.

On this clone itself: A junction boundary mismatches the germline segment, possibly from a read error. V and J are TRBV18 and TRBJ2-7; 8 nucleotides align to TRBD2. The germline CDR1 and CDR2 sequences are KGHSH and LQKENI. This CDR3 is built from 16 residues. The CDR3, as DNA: TGTGCCAGCTCACCACGGAGCATGGTAGTAGCGGGATTGGTTTGGTTC. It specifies CASSPRSMVVAGLVWF.

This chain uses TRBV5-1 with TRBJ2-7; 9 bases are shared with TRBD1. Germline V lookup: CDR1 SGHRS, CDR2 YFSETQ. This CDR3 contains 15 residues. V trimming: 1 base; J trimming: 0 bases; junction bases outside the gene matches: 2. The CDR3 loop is CASSLTGGLSYEQYF. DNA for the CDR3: TGCGCCAGCAGCTTGACAGGGGGCCTCTCCTACGAGCAGTACTTC.

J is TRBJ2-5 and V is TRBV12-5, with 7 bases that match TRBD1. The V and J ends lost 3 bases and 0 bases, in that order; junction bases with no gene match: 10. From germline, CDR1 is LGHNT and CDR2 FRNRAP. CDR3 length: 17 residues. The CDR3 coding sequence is TGTGCTAGTGGTTTCCTGGACAAGGGGGCGTACCAAGAGACCCAGTACTTC. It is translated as CASGFLDKGAYQETQYF.

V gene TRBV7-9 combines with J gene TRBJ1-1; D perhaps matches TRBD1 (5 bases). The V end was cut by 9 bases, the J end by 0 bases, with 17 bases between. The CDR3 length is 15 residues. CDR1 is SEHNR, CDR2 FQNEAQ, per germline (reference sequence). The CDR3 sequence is CASTLDSGVNTEAFF. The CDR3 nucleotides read TGTGCCAGTACTCTTGATTCGGGGGTGAACACTGAAGCTTTCTTT.

DNA for the CDR3: TGTGCCAGCAGCCCGGGACTAGAAGTGAATGAGCAGTTCTTC. It yields the protein CASSPGLEVNEQFF. The V and J genes are TRBV5-4 and TRBJ2-1; 8 bases are a match to TRBD2. After removal of 4 bases from V and 7 bases from J, the junction contained 7 bases not matched to a gene. The V gene's germline CDR1 is SGHNT and CDR2 YYREEE (reference sequence). The CDR3 runs 14 residues.

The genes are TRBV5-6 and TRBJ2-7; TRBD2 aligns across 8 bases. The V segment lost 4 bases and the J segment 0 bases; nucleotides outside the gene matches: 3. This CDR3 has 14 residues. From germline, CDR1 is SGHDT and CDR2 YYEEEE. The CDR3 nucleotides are TGTGCCAGCAGCGATAGCGGGGCCTCCTACGAGCAGTACTTC. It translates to CASSDSGASYEQYF. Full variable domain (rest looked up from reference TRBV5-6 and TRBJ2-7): DAGVTQSPTHLIKTRGQQVTLRCSPKSGHDTVSWYQQALGQGPQFIFQYYEEEERQRGNFPDRFSGHQFPNYSSELNVNALLLGDSALYLCASSDSGASYEQYFGPGTRLTVT.

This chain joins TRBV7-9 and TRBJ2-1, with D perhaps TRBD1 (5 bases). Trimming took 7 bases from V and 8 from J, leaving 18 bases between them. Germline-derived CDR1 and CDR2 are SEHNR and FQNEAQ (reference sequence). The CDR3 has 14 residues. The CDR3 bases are TGTGCCAGCACCCTTAGTGCAGGGAAAGATGAGCAGTTCTTC. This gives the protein CASTLSAGKDEQFF.

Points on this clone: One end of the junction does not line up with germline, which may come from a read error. CDR3 sequence reads: CSSSLDRTEMNTEAFF. The DNA for the CDR3 is TGTTCCAGCAGCTTAGACAGGACGGAGATGAACACTGAAGCTTTCTTT. The J gene is TRBJ1-1, the V gene TRBV7-9, with D perhaps matching TRBD1 (6 bases). CDR1 is SEHNR and CDR2 is FQNEAQ in the germline V gene (reference sequence). There are 16 residues in the CDR3.

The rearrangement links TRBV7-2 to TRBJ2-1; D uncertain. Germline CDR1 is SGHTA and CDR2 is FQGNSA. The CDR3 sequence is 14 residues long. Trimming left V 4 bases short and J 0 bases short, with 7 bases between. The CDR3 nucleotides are TGTGCCAGCAGCTCTACGAGCTCCTACAATGAGCAGTTCTTC. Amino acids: CASSSTSSYNEQFF. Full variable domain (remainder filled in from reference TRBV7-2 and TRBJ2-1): GAGVSQSPSNKVTEKGKDVELRCDPISGHTALYWYRQSLGQGLEFLIYFQGNSAPDKSGLPSDRFSAERTGGSVSTLTIQRTQQEDSAVYLCASSSTSSYNEQFFGPGTRLTVL.

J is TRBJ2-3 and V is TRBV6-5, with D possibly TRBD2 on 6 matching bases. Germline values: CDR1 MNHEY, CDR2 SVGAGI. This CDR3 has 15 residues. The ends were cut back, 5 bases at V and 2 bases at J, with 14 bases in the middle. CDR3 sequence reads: CASSPRAGYTDTQYF. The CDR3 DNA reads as TGTGCCAGCAGTCCCCGGGCGGGGTACACAGATACGCAGTATTTT.

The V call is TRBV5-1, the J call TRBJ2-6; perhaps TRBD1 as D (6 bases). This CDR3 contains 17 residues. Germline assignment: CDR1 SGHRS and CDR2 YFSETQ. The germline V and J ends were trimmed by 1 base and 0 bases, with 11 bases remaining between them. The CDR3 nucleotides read TGCGCCAGCAGCTTGTCTACAGGGCACTCTGGGGCCAACGTCCTGACTTTC. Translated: CASSLSTGHSGANVLTF. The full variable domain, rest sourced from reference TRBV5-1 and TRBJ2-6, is KAGVTQTPRYLIKTRGQQVTLSCSPISGHRSVSWYQQTPGQGLQFLFEYFSETQRNKGNFPGRFSGRQFSNSRSEMNVSTLELGDSALYLCASSLSTGHSGANVLTFGAGSRLTVL.

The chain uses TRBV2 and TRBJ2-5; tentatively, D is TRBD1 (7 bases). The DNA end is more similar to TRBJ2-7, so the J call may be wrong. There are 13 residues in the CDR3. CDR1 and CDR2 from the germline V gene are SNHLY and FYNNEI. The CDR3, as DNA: TGTGCCAGCAAGGCTTCCAGGGGGGACGAGCAGTACTTC. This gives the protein CASKASRGDEQYF.

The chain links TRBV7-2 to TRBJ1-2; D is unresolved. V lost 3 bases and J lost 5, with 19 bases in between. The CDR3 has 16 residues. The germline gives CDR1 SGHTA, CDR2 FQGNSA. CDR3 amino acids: CASSFTRARRIYGYTF. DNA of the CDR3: TGTGCCAGCAGCTTCACACGAGCACGGAGAATTTATGGCTACACCTTC.

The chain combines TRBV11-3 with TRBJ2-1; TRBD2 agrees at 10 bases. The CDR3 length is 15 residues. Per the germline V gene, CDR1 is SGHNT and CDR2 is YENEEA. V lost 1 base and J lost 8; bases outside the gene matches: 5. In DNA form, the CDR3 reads TGTGCCAGCAGCTTAGGGGCTAGCGGGAGCGATGAGCAGTTCTTC. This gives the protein CASSLGASGSDEQFF.

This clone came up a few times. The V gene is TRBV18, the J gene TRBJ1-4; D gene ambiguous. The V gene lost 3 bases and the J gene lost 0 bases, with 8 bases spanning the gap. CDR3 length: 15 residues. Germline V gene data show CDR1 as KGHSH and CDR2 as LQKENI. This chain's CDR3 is CASSPQAATNEKLFF. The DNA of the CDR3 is TGTGCCAGCTCACCCCAAGCGGCAACTAATGAAAAACTGTTTTTT. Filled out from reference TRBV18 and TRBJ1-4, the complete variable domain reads NAGVMQNPRHLVRRRGQEARLRCSPMKGHSHVYWYRQLPEEGLKFMVYLQKENIIDESGMPKERFSAEFPKEGPSILRIQQVVRGDSAAYFCASSPQAATNEKLFFGSGTQLSVL.

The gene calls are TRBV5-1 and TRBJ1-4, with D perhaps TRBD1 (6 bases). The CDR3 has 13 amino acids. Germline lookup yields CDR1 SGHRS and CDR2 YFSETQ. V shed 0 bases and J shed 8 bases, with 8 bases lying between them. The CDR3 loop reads CASSLAQGEKLFF. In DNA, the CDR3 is TGCGCCAGCAGCTTGGCCCAGGGGGAAAAACTGTTTTTT.